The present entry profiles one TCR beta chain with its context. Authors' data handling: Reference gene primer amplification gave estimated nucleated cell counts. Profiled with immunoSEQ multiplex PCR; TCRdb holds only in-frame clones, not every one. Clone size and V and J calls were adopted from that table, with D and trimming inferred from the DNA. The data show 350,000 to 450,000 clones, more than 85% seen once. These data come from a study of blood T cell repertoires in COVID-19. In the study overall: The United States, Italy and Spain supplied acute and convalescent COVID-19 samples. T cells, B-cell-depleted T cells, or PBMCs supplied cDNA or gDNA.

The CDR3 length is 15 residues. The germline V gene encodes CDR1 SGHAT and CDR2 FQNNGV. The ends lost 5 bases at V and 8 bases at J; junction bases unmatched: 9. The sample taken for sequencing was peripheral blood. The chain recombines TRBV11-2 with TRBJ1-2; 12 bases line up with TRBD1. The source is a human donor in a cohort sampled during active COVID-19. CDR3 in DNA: TGTGCCAGCAGCGCCGGGACAGGGGGCGCGAGGGGCTACACCTTC. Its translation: CASSAGTGGARGYTF.